This T cell receptor beta chain was recovered during a study of CD8 T cells in ankylosing spondylitis (dated by TCRdb to the late 2010s). In terms of the full investigation: T cell receptor beta repertoires were profiled in healthy donors and ankylosing spondylitis patients so that disease-linked TCR variants could be found. Peripheral blood was sampled, and synovial fluid was also collected from ankylosing spondylitis patients. In total, the full study cohort was made up of roughly 110 healthy donors and 25 to 30 ankylosing spondylitis patients. Broader findings and caveats from the paper: In peripheral blood, the disease-linked clones were found at relatively low frequencies and had a CD8+ phenotype. A TCR beta motif made up of several highly homologous amino acid variants appeared to be characteristic of blood from ankylosing spondylitis patients. Some of the motif variants had been reported before in the synovial fluid and blood of reactive arthritis patients, a finding that suggests common disease-initiation mechanisms. The disease-linked clones were reported as significantly enriched in matched synovial fluid samples from ankylosing spondylitis patients.

This clonotype has only a few counts. Its antigen has not been determined. No much larger clone is present one base from it, and per-base qualities are unavailable. V was cut back by 1 base and J by 10 bases, leaving a gap of 11 bases between them. Taken from the germline V gene, the CDR1 and CDR2 loops are SNHLY and FYNNEI. From its cysteine to its phenylalanine, the CDR3 spans 13 amino acids. CDR3 DNA is the only sequence kept; it has 39 bases, read in frame from the first base. Sequencing was performed on an Illumina HiSeq 2500. TCR beta libraries were prepared by quantitative 5'-RACE with molecular barcodes. Per the source publication's procedure: A new computational method based on a probabilistic model of VDJ rearrangement was used to identify disease-linked TCR variants. TCRdb took the public reads, trimmed them with fastp at Q25, ran MiXCR for clone calling and kept in-frame beta chains. Under each unique CDR3 protein, matching rows form one entry showing the most common genes and DNA. TCRdb's processing, not the authors', yielded these V and J calls. The sample yields approximately 210,000 distinct CDR3 sequences; 10% to 15% were counted once. Jointly, the top ten make up 15% to 20% of the sample.

Sequencing was done on a sample of blood, either unsorted or a sorted T cell fraction (not recorded which). This receptor was obtained from a male donor with ankylosing spondylitis or in good health (not recorded which). This chain is built from TRBV2 and TRBJ2-1, with no reliable assignment of the D segment. The sequence in DNA is TGTGCCAGCAGTGAAGAGGGTTGGAGAGAGCAGTTCTTC. Its protein is CASSEEGWREQFF.